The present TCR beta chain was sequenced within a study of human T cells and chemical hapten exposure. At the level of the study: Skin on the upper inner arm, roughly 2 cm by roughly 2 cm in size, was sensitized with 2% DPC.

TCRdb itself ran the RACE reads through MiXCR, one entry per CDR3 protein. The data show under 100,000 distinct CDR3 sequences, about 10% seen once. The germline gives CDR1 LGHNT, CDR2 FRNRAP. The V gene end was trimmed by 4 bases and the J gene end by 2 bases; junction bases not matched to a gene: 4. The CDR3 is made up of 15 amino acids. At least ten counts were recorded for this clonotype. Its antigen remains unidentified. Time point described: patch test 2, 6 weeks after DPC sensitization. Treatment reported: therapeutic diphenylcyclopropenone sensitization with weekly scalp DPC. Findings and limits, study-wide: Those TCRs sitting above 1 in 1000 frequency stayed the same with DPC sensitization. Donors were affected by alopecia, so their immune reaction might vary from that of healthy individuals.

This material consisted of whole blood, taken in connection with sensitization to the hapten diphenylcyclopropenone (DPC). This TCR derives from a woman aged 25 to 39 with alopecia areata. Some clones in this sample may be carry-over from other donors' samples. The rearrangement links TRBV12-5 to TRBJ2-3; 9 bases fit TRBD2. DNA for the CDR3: TGTGCTAGTGGTTCATCTAGCGGGGTCACAGATACGCAGTATTTT. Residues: CASGSSSGVTDTQYF.